Listed here is a single T cell receptor beta chain. This clonotype was detected only a few times. Its antigen specificity is not known. Base qualities are not at hand, and no much larger clone is one base apart. This sample was taken from a study of response to subunit inactivated influenza vaccine (dated by TCRdb to 2016 to 2018). For the wider study: The study used deep quantitative T cell receptor repertoire profiling to track responses to a trivalent subunit inactivated influenza vaccine. Overall study results and their limits: It was suggested by the authors that each seasonal influenza vaccination may recruit only a limited number of new T cells.

CDR1 and CDR2 were assigned from the germline V gene (reference sequence) as DFQATT and SNEGSKA. The junction shows trimming of 4 bases on V and 1 base on J, plus 11 bases between the germline ends. Including cysteine and phenylalanine, the CDR3 has 13 amino acids. Only CDR3 DNA remains: 39 bases, in frame from the first base. Libraries were made using RT-PCR. Instrument used: Illumina HiSeq 2500. TCRdb reran the public reads through fastp at Q25 and MiXCR, keeping productive beta chains. Records with the same CDR3 protein are collapsed into one entry carrying the most frequent genes and DNA. This sample has fewer than 400,000 distinct CDR3 sequences in its table, and around a fifth of those were observed once. The top ten clonotypes cover roughly a tenth of the sample.

This material consisted of PBMCs from blood, taken 21 months after vaccination. This chain is built from TRBV20-1 and TRBJ2-7; the D call is possibly TRBD1 or TRBD2, each sharing 5 bases. The sequence was obtained from a man in his fifties or sixties who received an inactivated influenza vaccine. Donor details come from another sample of the same person, matched by shared clones. The CDR3 region: CSAIGTQSYEQYF. The bases are TGCAGTGCTATCGGGACGCAGTCCTACGAGCAGTACTTC.